This TCR beta chain was recovered during a study of blood T cell repertoires in COVID-19. The assay was immunoSEQ multiplex PCR, and TCRdb's table has in-frame clones only and misses some. The repertoire consists of 90,000 to 100,000 clones, with about 85% occurring once and the leading ten covering over 8.5%. CDR1 LGHNA and CDR2 YSLEER come from the germline V gene. The CDR3 extends over 17 amino acids. J was trimmed by 7 bases and V by 0 bases; bases with no gene match: 13. V and J are TRBV4-3 and TRBJ2-5, with 8 bases matching TRBD2. The sequenced sample was peripheral blood. The TCR originated in a woman aged 80 or over with acute or convalescent COVID-19. The CDR3 region has the DNA TGCGCCAGCAGCCAAGATATTTCGCGGGGGGCCGACGGGACCCAGTACTTC. Amino acids: CASSQDISRGADGTQYF.